These 9 T cell receptor beta chains were all obtained from the same sample, sequenced in a study of blood T cell repertoires in COVID-19. Assay: immunoSEQ multiplex PCR; the TCRdb copy retains only in-frame clones and omits some. The table includes approximately 200,000 clones, just under 90% detected once. The sample was peripheral blood. Every receptor here comes from a man under 40 with COVID-19, enrolled during active disease.

This clone has a count of ten or more. This chain joins TRBV5-1 and TRBJ1-2; D is uncertain. In germline, CDR1 is SGHRS, CDR2 YFSETQ. V lost 0 bases, J lost 8 bases, and 14 bases lay in between. The CDR3 covers 14 residues. CDR3 DNA sequence: TGCGCCAGCAGCTTGGCCGACCGCGCGGGCGGCTACACCTTC. This gives the protein CASSLADRAGGYTF.

The chain employs TRBV10-3 and TRBJ1-5; possible D gene TRBD1, 5 bases. This CDR3 has 14 amino acids. Germline V CDR1 and CDR2: ENHRY, SYGVKD. V lost 8 bases, J lost 6 bases, and 17 bases lay in between. CDR3 DNA: TGTGCCATCGGGGAGGGAACGGGGACTCAGCCCCAGCATTTT. Translation: CAIGEGTGTQPQHF.

V usage is TRBV9 and J usage is TRBJ2-3, with D perhaps matching TRBD1 (5 bases). CDR1 is SGDLS and CDR2 is YYNGEE in the germline V gene. The V and J ends lost 4 bases and 8 bases respectively, with 17 bases between them. The CDR3 is 14 amino acids. CDR3 sequence reads: CASSPTFQGSTQYF. In DNA form, the CDR3 reads TGTGCCAGCAGCCCTACCTTTCAGGGAAGTACGCAGTATTTT.

The chain links TRBV6-1 to TRBJ1-5; perhaps TRBD1 as D (5 bases). Germline V gene sequence: CDR1 MNHNS, CDR2 SASEGT. Trimming removed 2 bases from V and 6 bases from J, with 8 bases in between. The length of the CDR3 is 13 residues. The CDR3 region has the DNA TGTGCCAGCAGTGAACAGGGAATTCAGCCCCAGCATTTT. It yields the protein CASSEQGIQPQHF.

This sequence joins TRBV7-9 and TRBJ2-7; TRBD2 agrees at 8 bases. The V gene's germline CDR1 is SEHNR and CDR2 FQNEAQ (reference sequence). Trimming at V came to 0 bases and at J to 9 bases, leaving 10 bases not matched to a gene. CDR3 size: 15 residues. The CDR3 DNA follows: TGTGCCAGCAGCTTAGCAGGGGTCGGGAGGGAAAGGCAGTACTTC. Encoded protein: CASSLAGVGRERQYF.

This chain links TRBV12-5 with TRBJ2-3; 8 nucleotides match TRBD2. After removal of 11 bases from V and 2 bases from J, the junction contained 9 bases not matched to a gene. Germline-derived CDR1 and CDR2 are LGHNT and FRNRAP. The CDR3 is made up of 14 amino acids. CDR3 sequence reads: CACKSGGSTDTQYF. As DNA, the CDR3 is TGTGCTTGTAAAAGCGGGGGCTCCACAGATACGCAGTATTTT.

This chain joins TRBV5-6 and TRBJ1-1, with 10 bases that match TRBD1. CDR1 and CDR2 (germline): SGHDT, YYEEEE. After removal of 4 bases from V and 2 bases from J, the junction contained 8 bases not matched to a gene. The CDR3 runs 16 residues. CDR3 loop: CASSPTGDRGNTEAFF. The CDR3 bases are TGTGCCAGCAGCCCAACCGGGGACAGGGGTAACACTGAAGCTTTCTTT.

This chain connects TRBV24-1 to TRBJ1-2, with a tentative D call TRBD1 (6 bases). This CDR3 is 15 amino acids long. Trimming pared 4 bases from V and 4 bases from J, leaving 15 bases between. CDR1 is KGHDR and CDR2 is SFDVKD in the germline V gene. This chain's CDR3 is CATSDPARGIYGYTF. The CDR3 DNA reads TGTGCCACCAGTGACCCCGCGAGGGGGATCTATGGCTACACCTTC.

The chain combines TRBV30 with TRBJ2-7, with TRBD1 as a possible D gene (6 bases). The CDR3 spans 13 residues. Per the germline V gene, CDR1 is GTSNPN and CDR2 is SVGIG (reference sequence). The V and J ends lost 4 bases and 1 base respectively, with 11 bases between them. The CDR3 loop reads CAWTPDRSYEQYF. For the CDR3, the DNA is TGTGCCTGGACCCCGGACAGATCCTACGAGCAGTACTTC.